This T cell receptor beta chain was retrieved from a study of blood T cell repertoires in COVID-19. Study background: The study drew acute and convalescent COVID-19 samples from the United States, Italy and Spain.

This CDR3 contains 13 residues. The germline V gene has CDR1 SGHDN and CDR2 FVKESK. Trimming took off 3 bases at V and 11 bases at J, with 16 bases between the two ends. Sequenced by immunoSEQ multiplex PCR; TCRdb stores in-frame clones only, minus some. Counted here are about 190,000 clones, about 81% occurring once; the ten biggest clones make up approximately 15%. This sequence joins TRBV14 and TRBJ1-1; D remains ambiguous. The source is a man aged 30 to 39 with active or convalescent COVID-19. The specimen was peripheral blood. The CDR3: CASSQDRAGRAFF. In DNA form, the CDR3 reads TGTGCCAGCAGCCAGGATCGGGCGGGGAGGGCTTTCTTT.